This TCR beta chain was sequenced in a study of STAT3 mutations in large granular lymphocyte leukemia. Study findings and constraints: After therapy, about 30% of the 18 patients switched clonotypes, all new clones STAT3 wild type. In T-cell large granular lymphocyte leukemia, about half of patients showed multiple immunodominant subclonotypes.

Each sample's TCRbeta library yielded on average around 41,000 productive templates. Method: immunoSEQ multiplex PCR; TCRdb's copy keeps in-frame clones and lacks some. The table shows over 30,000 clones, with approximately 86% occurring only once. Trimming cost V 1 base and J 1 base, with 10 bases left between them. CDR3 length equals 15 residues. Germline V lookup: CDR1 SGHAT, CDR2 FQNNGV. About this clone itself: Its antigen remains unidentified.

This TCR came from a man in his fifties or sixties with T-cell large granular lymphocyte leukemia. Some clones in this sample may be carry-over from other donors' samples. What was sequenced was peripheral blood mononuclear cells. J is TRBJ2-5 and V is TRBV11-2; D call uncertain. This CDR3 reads CASSLGQVLQETQYF. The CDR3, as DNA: TGTGCCAGCAGCTTAGGGCAGGTCCTCCAAGAGACCCAGTACTTC.